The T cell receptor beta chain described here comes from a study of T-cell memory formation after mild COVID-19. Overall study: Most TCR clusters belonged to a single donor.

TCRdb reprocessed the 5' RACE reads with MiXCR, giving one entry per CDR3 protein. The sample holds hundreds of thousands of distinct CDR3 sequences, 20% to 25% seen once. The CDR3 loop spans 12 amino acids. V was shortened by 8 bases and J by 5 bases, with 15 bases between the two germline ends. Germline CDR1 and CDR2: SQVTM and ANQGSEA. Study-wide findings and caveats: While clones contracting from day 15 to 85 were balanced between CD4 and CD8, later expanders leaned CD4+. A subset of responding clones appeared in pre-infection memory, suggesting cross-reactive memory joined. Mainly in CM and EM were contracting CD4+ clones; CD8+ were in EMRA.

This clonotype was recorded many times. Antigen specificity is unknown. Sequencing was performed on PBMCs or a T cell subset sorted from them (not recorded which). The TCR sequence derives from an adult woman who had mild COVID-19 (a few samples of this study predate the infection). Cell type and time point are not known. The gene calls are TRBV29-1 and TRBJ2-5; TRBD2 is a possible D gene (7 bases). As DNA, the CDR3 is TGCAGCCCTAAGGGGGAGGGGGAGACCCAGTACTTC. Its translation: CSPKGEGETQYF.